This TCR beta chain was captured by sequencing in a study of T cell responses to AZD1222 COVID-19 vaccine. Worth noting for this clone: Its antigen is not identified.

Findings and limits, study-wide: Spike was spanned by vaccine-associated CD4 TCRs, with dominance at 160-218 and 743-854.

CDR3 length: 12 amino acids. Trimming removed 6 bases at V and 5 bases at J, with 10 bases between. Clones were read by immunoSEQ multiplex PCR, and TCRdb kept only the in-frame ones, dropping some. In the table there are 120,000 or so clones, around 84% of which are singletons. The rearrangement uses TRBV12-3 or TRBV12-4 and TRBJ1-2, with D possibly being TRBD1 (6 bases). This receptor was taken from an adult who received the AZD1222 COVID-19 vaccine. Specimen: peripheral blood, collected 28 days after the second AZD1222 dose. The CDR3 coding sequence is TGTGCCAGCAGCCCAACAGGGTATGGCTACACCTTC. This translates into CASSPTGYGYTF.